The 10 T cell receptor beta chains below were found in one sample sequenced in a study of T cell responses to AZD1222 COVID-19 vaccine. Assay: immunoSEQ multiplex PCR; the TCRdb copy retains only in-frame clones and omits some. This table has roughly 150,000 clones, approximately 93% appearing once. The input for sequencing was peripheral blood, taken on day 0 of AZD1222 vaccination. These receptors came from an adult in good health.

The J gene is TRBJ1-2, the V gene TRBV5-6; 7 bases are a match to TRBD1. From germline, CDR1 is SGHDT and CDR2 YYEEEE. The CDR3 is 14 residues long. Trimming took 3 bases from V and 4 from J; bases not matched to a gene: 6. This chain's CDR3 is CASSSPGTVYGYTF. The DNA for the CDR3 is TGTGCCAGCAGCTCACCGGGGACAGTCTATGGCTACACCTTC.

The V gene is TRBV5-8, the J gene TRBJ2-1; D ambiguous. Germline V lookup: CDR1 SGHTS, CDR2 YDEGEE. Between the trimmed V and J ends, which lost 0 bases and 0 bases, there was a span of 10 bases. This CDR3 spans 16 amino acids. CDR3 DNA sequence: TGTGCCAGCAGCTTGGCTCGGACGTTCTCCTACAATGAGCAGTTCTTC. Its protein is CASSLARTFSYNEQFF.

This clone occurred once. V usage is TRBV2 and J usage is TRBJ1-1, with 8 bases aligning to TRBD1. After removal of 2 bases from V and 4 bases from J, the junction contained 9 bases not matched to a gene. Germline CDR1 and CDR2: SNHLY and FYNNEI. The CDR3 covers 16 residues. The CDR3 region is CASSEIVQGASTEAFF. CDR3 sequence (DNA): TGTGCCAGCAGTGAAATAGTCCAGGGGGCTAGCACTGAAGCTTTCTTT.

The chain carries TRBV3-1 (or the pseudogene TRBV3-2) and TRBJ2-5, with 8 bases aligning to TRBD2. Germline V CDR1 and CDR2: LGHDT, YNNKEL (reference sequence). J was trimmed by 10 bases and V by 4 bases; bases with no gene match: 17. CDR3 length equals 16 residues. CDR3 loop: CASSPRWDSGVGDQYF. CDR3 coding DNA: TGTGCCAGCAGCCCAAGATGGGATAGCGGGGTCGGGGACCAGTACTTC.

This clone appeared once. This CDR3 is also generated by other DNA sequences in the sample. The V call is TRBV2, the J call TRBJ1-1; D is unresolved. The length of the CDR3 is 11 residues. CDR1 and CDR2 (germline): SNHLY, FYNNEI. Trimming removed 3 bases at V and 7 bases at J, with 6 bases between. DNA for the CDR3: TGTGCCAGCAGTGATAGGCTTGAAGCTTTCTTT. It translates to CASSDRLEAFF. The full variable domain, rest sourced from reference TRBV2 and TRBJ1-1, is EPEVTQTPSHQVTQMGQEVILRCVPISNHLYFYWYRQILGQKVEFLVSFYNNEISEKSEIFDDQFSVERPDGSNFTLKIRSTKLEDSAMYFCASSDRLEAFFGQGTRLTVV.

The V gene is TRBV10-3, the J gene TRBJ1-2; 10 bases match TRBD1. Germline lookup yields CDR1 ENHRY and CDR2 SYGVKD. The CDR3 loop spans 13 amino acids. Losses at the gene ends were 5 bases for V and 7 bases for J; bases not matched to a gene: 4. As DNA, the CDR3 is TGTGCCATCAGTAACGACAGGGGGCTTGGCTACACCTTC. It yields the protein CAISNDRGLGYTF.

CDR3 loop: CASSLSSGPWETQYF. CDR3 DNA: TGTGCCAGCAGCTTATCATCCGGGCCTTGGGAGACCCAGTACTTC. This rearrangement joins TRBV7-9 to TRBJ2-5, with D unclear. V was shortened by 2 bases and J by 5 bases, with 15 bases between the two germline ends. The CDR3 runs to 15 residues. The germline CDR1 and CDR2 sequences are SEHNR and FQNEAQ (reference sequence).

This chain connects TRBV14 to TRBJ2-7, with TRBD2 matching over 9 bases. CDR3 length: 14 residues. The V and J ends lost 3 bases and 4 bases, in that order; junction bases with no gene match: 4. Germline V gene sequence: CDR1 SGHDN, CDR2 FVKESK. CDR3 region: CASSQTSGKYEQYF. The CDR3 coding sequence is TGTGCCAGCAGCCAGACTAGCGGCAAATACGAGCAGTACTTC.

The chain has TRBV19 and TRBJ1-2; no reliable D call. Trimming took off 2 bases at V and 2 bases at J, with 15 bases between the two ends. This CDR3 spans 16 amino acids. From germline, CDR1 is LNHDA and CDR2 SQIVND (reference sequence). In nucleotides, the CDR3 is TGTGCCAGTAGTATAATCGGGTCAAAGCGAAACTATGGCTACACCTTC. This encodes CASSIIGSKRNYGYTF.

The chain links TRBV2 to TRBJ1-5; D uncertain. Per the germline V gene, CDR1 is SNHLY and CDR2 is FYNNEI. There are 12 residues in the CDR3. Trimming took 7 bases from V and 1 from J, leaving 5 bases between them. DNA of the CDR3: TGTGCCAGCAAAAGGAGCAATCAGCCCCAGCATTTT. The encoded protein is CASKRSNQPQHF.